Listed here are 27 T cell receptor beta chains from one sample, sequenced in a study of blood T cell repertoires in COVID-19. Sequencing was performed with immunoSEQ multiplex PCR; in TCRdb, only in-frame clones are kept and a portion is missing. The sample gives 200,000 to 250,000 clones, around 88% of which show up once; around 1.9% is in the top ten. Sequenced sample: PBMCs or T cells enriched from blood (not recorded which). The receptors here all came from a woman aged 45 to 65 who had recovered from COVID-19.

J is TRBJ2-3 and V is TRBV7-2; D remains ambiguous. The V end was cut by 1 base, the J end by 2 bases, with 13 bases between. Germline CDR1 reads SGHTA; CDR2 reads FQGNSA. This CDR3 is built from 16 residues. DNA of the CDR3: TGTGCCAGCAGCTTAGTGGGCCGACCCCCCACAGATACGCAGTATTTT. It encodes CASSLVGRPPTDTQYF.

This chain links TRBV29-1 with TRBJ1-1, with a weak D call TRBD1 (5 bases). Germline CDR1 SQVTM, CDR2 ANQGSEA. Trimming stripped 4 bases from V and 6 bases from J, with 9 bases between. The CDR3 consists of 11 residues. CDR3 sequence reads: CSVATASEAFF. CDR3 in DNA: TGCAGCGTTGCGACAGCCTCTGAAGCTTTCTTT.

This clone was seen just once. V is TRBV7-9 and J is TRBJ1-3, with unresolved D. Germline CDR1 reads SEHNR; CDR2 reads FQNEAQ (reference sequence). The CDR3 spans 13 residues. The ends were cut back, 8 bases at V and 7 bases at J, with 15 bases in the middle. The chain's CDR3 is CASRVLPHNTIYF. The CDR3 bases are TGTGCCAGCCGGGTTTTACCCCATAACACCATATATTTT.

V and J are TRBV19 and TRBJ2-5, with TRBD2 as a possible D gene (5 bases). Between the trimmed V and J ends, which lost 6 bases and 1 base, there was a span of 15 bases. This CDR3 has 15 residues. Germline CDR1 is LNHDA and CDR2 is SQIVND (reference sequence). The CDR3 DNA follows: TGTGCCAGTAGGCCCCCAGACTACCTCCAAGAGACCCAGTACTTC. Its translation: CASRPPDYLQETQYF. Variable domain in full (rest from reference TRBV19 and TRBJ2-5): DGGITQSPKYLFRKEGQNVTLSCEQNLNHDAMYWYRQDPGQGLRLIYYSQIVNDFQKGDIAEGYSVSREKKESFPLTVTSAQKNPTAFYLCASRPPDYLQETQYFGPGTRLLVL.

This clone was counted a single time. The chain is built from TRBV19 and TRBJ2-7, with 8 bases identical to TRBD1. The trim removed 4 bases at V and 0 bases at J, leaving 8 bases unmatched. Per germline, CDR1 LNHDA and CDR2 SQIVND (reference sequence). CDR3 size: 16 residues. This CDR3 reads CASSTARQGSSYEQYF. Here the CDR3 DNA reads TGTGCCAGTAGTACCGCTCGACAGGGGAGCTCCTACGAGCAGTACTTC.

The V and J genes are TRBV11-3 and TRBJ2-3; 11 bases align to TRBD2. This CDR3 has 16 residues. Per the germline V gene, CDR1 is SGHNT and CDR2 is YENEEA. With V trimmed by 1 base and J by 4 bases, 4 bases remained unmatched. The CDR3 sequence is CASSLVATSGADTQYF. Written as DNA, the CDR3 is TGTGCCAGCAGCTTAGTAGCGACTAGCGGGGCAGATACGCAGTATTTT.

V gene TRBV5-4 combines with J gene TRBJ2-1; 7 positions match TRBD2. The V segment lost 3 bases and the J segment 6 bases; nucleotides outside the gene matches: 6. CDR3 length equals 14 residues. CDR1 and CDR2 (germline): SGHNT, YYREEE (reference sequence). CDR3 nucleotides: TGTGCCAGCAGCTCGGGACTAAAGGTCAATGAGCAGTTCTTC. Its protein product is CASSSGLKVNEQFF.

This clone was picked up one time. This rearrangement joins TRBV18 to TRBJ2-3, with D perhaps TRBD1 (7 bases). Trimming pared 4 bases from V and 4 bases from J, leaving 18 bases between. The CDR3 runs to 16 residues. CDR1 KGHSH and CDR2 LQKENI come from the germline V gene. CDR3 in amino acids: CASSLFGGTVADTQYF. In DNA, the CDR3 is TGTGCCAGCTCACTATTTGGCGGGACAGTCGCAGATACGCAGTATTTT.

The J gene is TRBJ2-5, the V gene TRBV5-1; TRBD2 agrees at 13 bases. V dropped 2 bases and J dropped 5; count of bases not matched to a gene: 3. The CDR3 consists of 15 residues. Per the germline V gene, CDR1 is SGHRS and CDR2 is YFSETQ. The CDR3 sequence: CASSLGLAGDETQYF. In nucleotides, the CDR3 is TGCGCCAGCAGCTTAGGACTAGCGGGAGATGAGACCCAGTACTTC.

The rearrangement links TRBV24-1 to TRBJ2-3; 12 positions agree with TRBD2. The germline V gene encodes CDR1 KGHDR and CDR2 SFDVKD. J was trimmed by 4 bases and V by 5 bases; bases with no gene match: 0. CDR3 size: 14 residues. The CDR3 sequence is CATSASGGADTQYF. The CDR3 DNA sequence: TGTGCCACCAGTGCTAGCGGGGGGGCAGATACGCAGTATTTT.

This chain uses TRBV7-9 with TRBJ2-3, with 9 bases lining up with TRBD2. This CDR3 has 17 amino acids. Germline trimming cut 1 base from V and 1 base from J; bases unmatched to any gene: 6. Germline V lookup: CDR1 SEHNR, CDR2 FQNEAQ (reference sequence). CDR3 sequence: CASSLVVTSGRTDTQYF. The DNA for the CDR3 is TGTGCCAGCAGCTTAGTCGTGACTAGCGGACGCACAGATACGCAGTATTTT.

The chain recombines TRBV28 with TRBJ2-7; maybe TRBD1 (5 bases). Trimming shortened V by 4 bases and J by 2 bases, and 15 bases separated the two germline ends. The CDR3 loop spans 15 amino acids. Germline CDR1 MDHEN, CDR2 SYDVKM. The CDR3 is CASSYTGSRAYEQYF. In DNA, the CDR3 is TGTGCCAGCAGTTATACAGGTTCTAGAGCCTACGAGCAGTACTTC.

This clone was found a few times. The genes are TRBV9 and TRBJ1-2, with D possibly TRBD1 on 5 matching bases. V dropped 4 bases and J dropped 8 bases, with 24 bases sitting between them. CDR1 is SGDLS, CDR2 YYNGEE, per germline. The CDR3 loop spans 16 amino acids. CDR3 nucleotides: TGTGCCAGCAGCCCTGTTTTGACCCAACCCGGGGGGGGCTACACCTTC. This codes for CASSPVLTQPGGGYTF.

This chain links TRBV28 with TRBJ2-7; 13 bases are shared with TRBD2. After removal of 5 bases from V and 7 bases from J, the junction contained 8 bases not matched to a gene. The CDR3 totals 15 residues. Germline-derived CDR1 and CDR2 are MDHEN and SYDVKM. CDR3 residues: CASSPILAGGGEQYF. CDR3 DNA: TGTGCCAGCAGTCCCATACTAGCGGGAGGGGGGGAGCAGTACTTC.

The J gene is TRBJ2-7, the V gene TRBV7-2; D perhaps matches TRBD2 (5 bases). The CDR3 covers 15 residues. Germline V gene data show CDR1 as SGHTA and CDR2 as FQGNSA. The V and J ends lost 5 bases and 7 bases respectively, with 21 bases between them. The CDR3 region is CASSPSMTLAGEQYF. The CDR3 DNA sequence: TGTGCCAGCAGCCCTAGTATGACCCTAGCCGGTGAGCAGTACTTC.

This chain uses TRBV19 with TRBJ1-6; D is ambiguous. Germline CDR1 LNHDA, CDR2 SQIVND (reference sequence). V was trimmed by 3 bases and J by 5 bases, leaving 17 bases between them. The CDR3 has 17 amino acids. Here the CDR3 reads CASSIPPGKGDNSPLHF. DNA for the CDR3: TGTGCCAGTAGTATCCCCCCGGGAAAGGGTGATAATTCACCCCTCCACTTT.

The chain carries TRBV7-9 and TRBJ1-6, with TRBD1 identical over 8 bases. Germline values: CDR1 SEHNR, CDR2 FQNEAQ (reference sequence). V dropped 5 bases and J dropped 10; count of bases not matched to a gene: 7. The CDR3 is 14 residues long. The CDR3 DNA is TGTGCCAGCAGCCTGACAGGGGCTCGGTCACCCCTCCACTTT. The encoded protein is CASSLTGARSPLHF.

The chain has TRBV9 and TRBJ2-1; 14 nucleotides agree with TRBD2. The germline V gene encodes CDR1 SGDLS and CDR2 YYNGEE. With V trimmed by 5 bases and J by 9 bases, 10 bases remained unmatched. The CDR3 has 16 amino acids. The CDR3 coding sequence is TGTGCCAGCAGTGCTACCGGGACTAGCGGGAGTTTTGAGCAGTTCTTC. This gives the protein CASSATGTSGSFEQFF.

The chain joins TRBV14 to TRBJ2-3, with TRBD1 matching 8 bases. V was clipped by 5 bases and J by 4 bases; unmatched bases: 8. Per the germline V gene, CDR1 is SGHDN and CDR2 is FVKESK. The CDR3 is 15 amino acids. The CDR3 here is CASSKDRVRADTQYF. CDR3 DNA: TGTGCCAGCAGCAAGGACAGGGTTAGAGCAGATACGCAGTATTTT.

In its sample, this clone was seen a few times. The chain is built from TRBV28 and TRBJ2-2; D may be TRBD1 (5 bases). CDR3 length: 14 amino acids. Trimming took 7 bases from V and 3 from J, leaving 12 bases between them. The germline V gene encodes CDR1 MDHEN and CDR2 SYDVKM. The CDR3: CASKGLGDTGELFF. CDR3 bases: TGTGCCAGCAAGGGGTTAGGGGACACCGGGGAGCTGTTTTTT.

CDR3 DNA sequence: TGTGCCTGGAGTGTATTGGGCGCAGGCCTTACTTATAATTCACCCCTCCACTTT. Amino acids: CAWSVLGAGLTYNSPLHF. The J gene is TRBJ1-6, the V gene TRBV30; unclear D gene. CDR3 length: 18 residues. Germline CDR1 is GTSNPN and CDR2 is SVGIG (reference sequence). Trimming left V 0 bases short and J 4 bases short, with 19 bases between. Full variable domain (remainder filled in from reference TRBV30 and TRBJ1-6): SQTIHQWPATLVQPVGSPLSLECTVEGTSNPNLYWYRQAAGRGLQLLFYSVGIGQISSEVPQNLSASRPQDRQFILSSKKLLLSDSGFYLCAWSVLGAGLTYNSPLHFGNGTRLTVT.

Only one count was recorded for this clone. The genes are TRBV7-9 and TRBJ1-2; D uncertain. Germline V CDR1 and CDR2: SEHNR, FQNEAQ (reference sequence). Trimming took off 5 bases at V and 5 bases at J, with 12 bases between the two ends. The CDR3 sequence is 13 residues long. CDR3 nucleotides: TGTGCCAGCAGCCCTAGCCCTGAGTATGGCTACACCTTC. The encoded protein is CASSPSPEYGYTF. The variable domain in full, completed from reference TRBV7-9 and TRBJ1-2, reads DTGVSQNPRHKITKRGQNVTFRCDPISEHNRLYWYRQTLGQGPEFLTYFQNEAQLEKSRLLSDRFSAERPKGSFSTLEIQRTEQGDSAMYLCASSPSPEYGYTFGSGTRLTVV.

This rearrangement joins TRBV7-9 to TRBJ2-1, with 9 bases that match TRBD2. CDR3 length: 12 residues. V was pared by 7 bases and J by 10 bases, with 5 bases of the junction left unmatched. Germline lookup yields CDR1 SEHNR and CDR2 FQNEAQ (reference sequence). CDR3 in amino acids: CASNLAGREQFF. CDR3 DNA sequence: TGTGCCAGCAACCTAGCGGGGAGGGAGCAGTTCTTC. The variable domain in full, completed from reference TRBV7-9 and TRBJ2-1, reads DTGVSQNPRHKITKRGQNVTFRCDPISEHNRLYWYRQTLGQGPEFLTYFQNEAQLEKSRLLSDRFSAERPKGSFSTLEIQRTEQGDSAMYLCASNLAGREQFFGPGTRLTVL.

This clone occurred once. V and J are TRBV7-8 and TRBJ2-3; the match to TRBD1 covers 10 bases. This CDR3 spans 16 amino acids. V lost 4 bases and J lost 4; bases outside the gene matches: 8. From germline, CDR1 is SGHVS and CDR2 FQNEAQ. The CDR3 region is CASSYGDRGSADTQYF. In DNA, the CDR3 is TGTGCCAGCAGCTATGGGGACAGGGGTTCAGCAGATACGCAGTATTTT.

This chain connects TRBV21-1 to TRBJ1-2; TRBD1, the D gene given by the table, was not confirmed from the DNA. TRBV21-1 represents a pseudogene. This CDR3 region has 13 residues. CDR3 loop: CASSKAPGHGYTF. The DNA for the CDR3 is TGTGCCAGCAGCAAAGCTCCAGGGCATGGCTACACCTTC.

The gene calls are TRBV6-2 or TRBV6-3 and TRBJ1-1; 8 nucleotides match TRBD1. With V trimmed by 5 bases and J by 4 bases, 12 bases remained unmatched. This CDR3 region has 16 residues. Germline V gene lookup returns CDR1 MNHEY and CDR2 SVGEGT. The CDR3 loop is CASSGGRGLQGTEAFF. The CDR3 nucleotides are TGTGCCAGCAGTGGCGGCAGGGGGCTTCAGGGCACTGAAGCTTTCTTT.

The rearrangement links TRBV15 to TRBJ2-7; 14 bases map to TRBD2. CDR3 length equals 14 residues. V dropped 9 bases and J dropped 5; count of bases not matched to a gene: 6. Germline V lookup: CDR1 LNHNV, CDR2 YYDKDF (reference sequence). CDR3 protein: CATVGTSGSDEQYF. DNA for the CDR3: TGTGCCACAGTAGGGACTAGCGGGAGCGACGAGCAGTACTTC.